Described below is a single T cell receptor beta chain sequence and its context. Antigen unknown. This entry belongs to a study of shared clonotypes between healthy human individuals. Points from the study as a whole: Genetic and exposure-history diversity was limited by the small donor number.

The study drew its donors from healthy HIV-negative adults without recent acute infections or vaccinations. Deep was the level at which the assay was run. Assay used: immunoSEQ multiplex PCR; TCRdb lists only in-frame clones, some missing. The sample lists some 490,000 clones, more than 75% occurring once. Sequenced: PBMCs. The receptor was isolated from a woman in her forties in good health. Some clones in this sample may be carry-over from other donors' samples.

The CDR3 protein is CASSPTGLSGNTIYF. The CDR3 DNA reads TGTGCCAGCAGCCCCACAGGGCTCTCTGGAAACACCATATATTTT. The V call is TRBV7-8, the J call TRBJ1-3; tentative D call: TRBD1 (6 bases). The CDR3 consists of 15 residues. CDR1 is SGHVS and CDR2 is FQNEAQ in the germline V gene. Trimming left V 5 bases short and J 0 bases short, with 11 bases between. Full variable domain (outside the CDR3, taken from reference TRBV7-8 and TRBJ1-3): GAGVSQSPRYKVAKRGQDVALRCDPISGHVSLFWYQQALGQGPEFLTYFQNEAQLDKSGLPSDRFFAERPEGSVSTLKIQRTQQEDSAVYLCASSPTGLSGNTIYFGEGSWLTVV.